This T cell receptor beta chain was sequenced in a study of cytomegalovirus exposure and HLA in healthy donors. The study's findings and limits: A likely sequencing artifact accounted for one observed cluster of highly shared sequence variants. DRB1 had the most TCR associations and HLA-C the fewest, a later analysis found, with rates varying by HLA locus. The authors listed over 150 TCR beta chains as cytomegalovirus-associated.

The CDR3 has 15 amino acids. Looked up from germline, CDR1 is MNHNS and CDR2 is SASEGT. With 3 bases removed from V and 8 bases from J, the gap between germline ends came to 19 bases. This clone occurred a few times. The target antigen is unknown. PCR was performed using 60 Vbeta and 13 Jbeta primers. Profiled with immunoSEQ multiplex PCR; TCRdb holds only in-frame clones, not every one. Of more than 150,000 clones listed, 80% were seen once; the top ten hold 0.5% to 0.8%. The sample comprised PBMCs. The chain joins TRBV6-1 to TRBJ1-2; no firm D call. The TCR comes from a boy between 10 and 17 years old in good health and CMV-seronegative. The CDR3 reads CASSDGPGGIGGYTF. The CDR3 DNA reads as TGTGCCAGCAGTGATGGCCCGGGAGGTATCGGCGGCTACACCTTC.